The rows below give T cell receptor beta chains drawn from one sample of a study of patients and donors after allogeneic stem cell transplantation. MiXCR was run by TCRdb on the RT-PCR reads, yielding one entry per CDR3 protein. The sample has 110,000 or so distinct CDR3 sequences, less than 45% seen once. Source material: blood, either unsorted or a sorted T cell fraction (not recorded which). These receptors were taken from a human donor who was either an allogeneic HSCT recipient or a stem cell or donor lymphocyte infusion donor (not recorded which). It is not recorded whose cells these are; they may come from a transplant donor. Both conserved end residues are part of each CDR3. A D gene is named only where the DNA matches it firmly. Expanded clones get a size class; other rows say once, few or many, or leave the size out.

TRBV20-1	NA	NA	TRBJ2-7	CSASSHEQYF	TGCAGTGCTAGTAGCCACGAGCAGTACTTC
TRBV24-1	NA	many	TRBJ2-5	CATSTDGTGETQYF	TGTGCCACCAGTACGGACGGGACGGGCGAGACCCAGTACTTC
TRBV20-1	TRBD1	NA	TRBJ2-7	CSAFRDRVSEQYF	TGCAGTGCTTTCCGGGACAGGGTATCCGAGCAGTACTTC
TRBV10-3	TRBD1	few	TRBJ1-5	CAIGTGVQPQHF	TGTGCCATCGGGACAGGGGTTCAGCCCCAGCATTTT
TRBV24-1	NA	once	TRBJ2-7	CATSDQGYEQYF	TGTGCCACCAGTGATCAGGGGTACGAGCAGTACTTC
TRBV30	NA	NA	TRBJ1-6	CAWSRGSVDSPLHF	TGTGCCTGGAGCAGAGGTTCCGTAGATTCACCCCTCCACTTT
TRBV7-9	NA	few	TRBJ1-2	CASSYRENYGYTF	TGTGCCAGCAGCTACAGGGAAAACTATGGCTACACCTTC
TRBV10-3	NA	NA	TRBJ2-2	CAISRQGGTGELFF	TGTGCCATCTCCAGACAGGGAGGAACCGGGGAGCTGTTTTTT
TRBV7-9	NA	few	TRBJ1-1	CASSFRLGFMNTEAFF	TGTGCCAGCAGCTTCCGCTTGGGTTTCATGAACACTGAAGCTTTCTTT
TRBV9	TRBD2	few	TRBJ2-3	CASSATSGRSDTQYF	TGTGCCAGCAGCGCGACTAGCGGGCGATCAGATACGCAGTATTTT
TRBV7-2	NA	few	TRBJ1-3	CASSLVSSALSGNTIYF	TGTGCCAGCAGCTTAGTCTCTTCGGCCCTTTCTGGAAACACCATATATTTT
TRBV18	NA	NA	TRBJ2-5	CASSPFAETQYF	TGTGCCAGCTCACCCTTCGCAGAGACCCAGTACTTC
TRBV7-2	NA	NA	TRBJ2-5	CASSLDGHRETQYF	TGTGCCAGCAGCTTAGACGGGCACAGGGAGACCCAGTACTTC
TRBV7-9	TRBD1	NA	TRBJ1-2	CASSWTGVNYGYTF	TGTGCCAGCAGCTGGACAGGGGTTAACTATGGCTACACCTTC
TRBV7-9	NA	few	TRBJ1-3	CASSLALAFGNTIYF	TGTGCCAGCAGCTTAGCGCTGGCATTTGGAAACACCATATATTTT
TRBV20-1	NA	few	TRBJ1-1	CSALRGTGPTEAFF	TGCAGTGCTCTCAGGGGAACGGGACCCACTGAAGCTTTCTTT
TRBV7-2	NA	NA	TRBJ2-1	CASSLITSGPRFF	TGTGCCAGCAGCTTAATCACCAGTGGACCCCGGTTCTTC
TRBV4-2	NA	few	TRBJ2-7	CASSPTLGGGIYEQYF	TGTGCCAGCAGCCCGACCCTGGGGGGAGGAATCTACGAGCAGTACTTC
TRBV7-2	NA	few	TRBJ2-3	CASSFSVLGADTQYF	TGTGCCAGCAGCTTTAGCGTATTGGGGGCAGATACGCAGTATTTT
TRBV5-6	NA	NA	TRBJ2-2	CAGSVWTGELFF	TGTGCCGGATCAGTTTGGACCGGGGAGCTGTTTTTT
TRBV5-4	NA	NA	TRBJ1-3	CASSSDRGNTIYF	TGTGCCAGCAGCTCCGACAGGGGAAACACCATATATTTT
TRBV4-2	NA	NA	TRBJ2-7	CASSQDSTRDRTYEQYF	TGTGCCAGCAGCCAAGATAGCACGCGGGACCGGACCTACGAGCAGTACTTC
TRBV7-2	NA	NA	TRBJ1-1	CASSLIARTVNTEAFF	TGTGCCAGCAGCCTAATAGCAAGGACAGTGAACACTGAAGCTTTCTTT
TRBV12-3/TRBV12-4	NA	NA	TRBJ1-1	CASRKGNTEAFF	TGTGCCAGCAGAAAGGGAAACACTGAAGCTTTCTTT
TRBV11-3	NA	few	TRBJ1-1	CASSFQGEGVTEAFF	TGTGCCAGCAGCTTTCAGGGTGAAGGGGTCACTGAAGCTTTCTTT
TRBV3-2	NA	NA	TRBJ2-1	CASSQDERLAGDRGYNEQFF	TGTGCCAGCAGCCAAGATGAGAGGCTAGCGGGAGATCGGGGCTACAATGAGCAGTTCTTC
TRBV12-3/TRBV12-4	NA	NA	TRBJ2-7	CASRTQGTLGQYF	TGTGCCAGCAGGACCCAAGGAACTCTCGGTCAGTACTTC
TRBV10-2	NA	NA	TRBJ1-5	CASSPGRYSNQPQHF	TGCGCCAGCAGCCCTGGCAGATATAGCAATCAGCCCCAGCATTTT
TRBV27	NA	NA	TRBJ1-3	CASSLMGAIGNTIYF	TGTGCCAGCAGTTTAATGGGGGCTATTGGAAACACCATATATTTT
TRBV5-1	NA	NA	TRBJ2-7	CASSLLARPSGEQYF	TGCGCCAGCAGCTTGTTGGCCAGGCCCTCCGGGGAGCAGTACTTC
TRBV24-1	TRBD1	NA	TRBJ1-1	CASDRGDSSSMNTEAFF	TGTGCCTCCGACAGGGGCGACTCTTCCTCCATGAACACTGAAGCTTTCTTT
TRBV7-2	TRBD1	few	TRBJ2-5	CASSTGAQKTQYF	TGTGCCAGCAGTACAGGGGCGCAAAAGACCCAGTACTTC
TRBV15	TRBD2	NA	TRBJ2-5	CATRNRLAGEETQYF	TGTGCCACCAGAAACCGACTAGCGGGAGAAGAGACCCAGTACTTC
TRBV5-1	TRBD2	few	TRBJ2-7	CASSSSLAGGSYEQYF	TGCGCCAGCAGCTCTTCCCTAGCGGGAGGATCGTACGAGCAGTACTTC
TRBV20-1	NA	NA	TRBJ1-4	CSARDLRVREKLFF	TGCAGTGCTAGAGATTTGCGGGTACGGGAAAAACTGTTTTTT
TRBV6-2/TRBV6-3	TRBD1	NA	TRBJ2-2	CASSRTGMNTGELFF	TGTGCCAGCAGCCGGACAGGGATGAACACCGGGGAGCTGTTTTTT